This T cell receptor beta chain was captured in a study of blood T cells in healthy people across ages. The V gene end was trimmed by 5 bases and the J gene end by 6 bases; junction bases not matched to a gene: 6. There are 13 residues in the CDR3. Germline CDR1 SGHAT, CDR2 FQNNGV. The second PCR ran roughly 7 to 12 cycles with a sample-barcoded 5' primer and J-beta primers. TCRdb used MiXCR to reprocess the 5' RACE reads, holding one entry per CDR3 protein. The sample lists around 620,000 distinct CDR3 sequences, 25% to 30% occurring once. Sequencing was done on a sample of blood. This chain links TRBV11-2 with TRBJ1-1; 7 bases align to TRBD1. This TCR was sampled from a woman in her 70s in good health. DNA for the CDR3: TGTGCCAGCAGCATCGGGACAGTGGCTGAAGCTTTCTTT. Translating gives CASSIGTVAEAFF.